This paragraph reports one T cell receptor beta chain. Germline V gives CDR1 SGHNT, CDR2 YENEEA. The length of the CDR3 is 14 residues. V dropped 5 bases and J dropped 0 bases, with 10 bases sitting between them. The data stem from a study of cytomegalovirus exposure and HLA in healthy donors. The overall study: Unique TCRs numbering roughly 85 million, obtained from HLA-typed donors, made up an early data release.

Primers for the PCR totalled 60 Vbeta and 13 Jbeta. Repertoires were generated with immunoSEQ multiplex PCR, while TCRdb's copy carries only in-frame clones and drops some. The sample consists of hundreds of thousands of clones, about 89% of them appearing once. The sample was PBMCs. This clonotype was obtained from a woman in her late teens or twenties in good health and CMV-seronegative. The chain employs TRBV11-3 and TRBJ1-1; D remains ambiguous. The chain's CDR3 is CASSPARVNTEAFF. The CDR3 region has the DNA TGTGCCAGCAGCCCCGCGCGGGTGAACACTGAAGCTTTCTTT.